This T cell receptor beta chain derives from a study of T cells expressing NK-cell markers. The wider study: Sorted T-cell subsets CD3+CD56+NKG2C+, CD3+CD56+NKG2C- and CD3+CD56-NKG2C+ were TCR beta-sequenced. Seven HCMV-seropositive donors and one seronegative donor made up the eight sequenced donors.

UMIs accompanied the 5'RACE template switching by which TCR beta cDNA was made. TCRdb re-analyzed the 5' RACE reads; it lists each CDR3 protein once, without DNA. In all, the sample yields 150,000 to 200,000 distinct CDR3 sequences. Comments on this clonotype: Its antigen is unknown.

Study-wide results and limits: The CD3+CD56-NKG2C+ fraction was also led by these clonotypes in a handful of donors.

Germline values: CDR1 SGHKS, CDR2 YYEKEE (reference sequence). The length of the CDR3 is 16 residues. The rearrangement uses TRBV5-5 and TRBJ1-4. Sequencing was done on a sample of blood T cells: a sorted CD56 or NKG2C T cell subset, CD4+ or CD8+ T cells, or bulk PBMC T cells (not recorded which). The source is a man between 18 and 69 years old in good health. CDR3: CASSRPGGTTNEKLFF.